These T cell receptor beta chains were read from a single sample in a study of blood T cells in healthy people across ages. Via MiXCR, TCRdb re-called the 5' RACE reads, giving one row per CDR3 protein. Seen here are about a million distinct CDR3 sequences, around 46% observed once, and the top ten hold roughly 13%. The specimen sequenced was blood. The receptor set was obtained from a man in his thirties or forties in good health. Both conserved end residues are part of each CDR3. Clone sizes are given selectively: once, few, many, or a class where the clone is expanded.

V,J,size,CDR3
TRBV11-2,TRBJ2-1,NA,CASSDGLAGYEQFF
TRBV6-1,TRBJ2-7,NA,CAITLGQVYEQYF
TRBV7-2,TRBJ1-5,NA,CASSGSGTEANQPQHF
TRBV7-2,TRBJ2-2,NA,CASSLSVMGRGLFF
TRBV19,TRBJ2-5,NA,CASSSSRQETQYF
TRBV12-3/TRBV12-4,TRBJ2-5,NA,CASSPRRLGVETQYF
TRBV5-1,TRBJ1-4,NA,CASSPGQGTNEKLFF
TRBV7-6,TRBJ1-1,NA,CASTTRLSPRQGTYTEAFF
TRBV5-5,TRBJ2-5,once,CASTPRTGRETQYF
TRBV20-1,TRBJ1-5,NA,CSAMTAQLDQPQHF
TRBV24-1,TRBJ1-2,NA,CATFDTGGDYGYTF
TRBV5-1,TRBJ2-1,NA,CASSGTSGVYNEQFF
TRBV7-9,TRBJ2-3,few,CASSPIRTDTQYF
TRBV21-1,TRBJ2-5,NA,CASSPGGTKGKTQYF
TRBV3-1,TRBJ2-1,NA,CASSHYRDSGNEQFF
TRBV7-6,TRBJ2-3,NA,CASSLEGTTRTDTQYF
TRBV5-1,TRBJ2-5,few,CASSSTAGEQYF
TRBV3-1,TRBJ2-1,NA,CASSQASGTSNEQFF
TRBV18,TRBJ1-5,NA,CASSPSGGGQPQHF
TRBV14,TRBJ2-7,NA,CASSQPRTGVPYEQYF
TRBV7-9,TRBJ1-1,few,CASSLGGINTEAFF
TRBV9,TRBJ2-3,NA,CASSALAGTSTDTQYF
TRBV5-1,TRBJ2-3,few,CASSLGVAGSTDTQYF
TRBV3-1,NA,NA,CASSQILGGGPTYEQYF
TRBV20-1,TRBJ1-4,NA,CSARDRVRATNEKLFF
TRBV7-9,TRBJ2-7,few,CASTARTGDYEQYF
TRBV5-1,TRBJ2-7,NA,CASSPKTGVGYEQYF
TRBV28,TRBJ2-1,NA,CASSFLGQGWHNEQFF
TRBV20-1,TRBJ1-5,NA,CSSWGGYSNQPQHF
TRBV4-1,TRBJ2-5,NA,CASSLTSTAQETQYF
TRBV12-3/TRBV12-4,TRBJ2-5,few,CASSSPGQGARKTQYF
TRBV12-3/TRBV12-4,TRBJ1-2,many,CASSLGRYGYTF
TRBV11-2,TRBJ1-2,NA,CASSPGQSRYTF
TRBV20-1,TRBJ1-6,NA,CSASLRQRGSSYNSPLHF
TRBV20-1,TRBJ1-1,NA,CSARASTVPEAFF
TRBV7-8,TRBJ1-2,few,CASSVRDRTYGYTF
TRBV5-1,TRBJ2-3,few,CASSPRTAPDTQYF
TRBV20-1,NA,NA,CSAGDRGQGGFYEQYF
TRBV7-2,TRBJ2-3,few,CASSLFRGVTDTQYF
TRBV11-1,TRBJ1-2,NA,CASSLTSGQGYGYTF
TRBV5-1,TRBJ1-5,NA,CASSSGTTDNQPQHF
TRBV5-1,TRBJ2-1,NA,CASSWDRAPYNEQFF
TRBV3-1,TRBJ2-3,few,CASSQGGSSGFGTQYF
TRBV2,TRBJ1-1,NA,CATTGGERTEAFF
TRBV4-2,TRBJ1-1,NA,CVSSQDSGGADEAFF
TRBV7-6,TRBJ2-3,NA,CASSLFTSGNTGTQYF
TRBV4-2,TRBJ2-3,NA,CARSQDYAVSTDTQYF
TRBV7-2,TRBJ2-3,NA,CASTPTGISTDTQYF
TRBV27,TRBJ2-7,NA,CASSPLWGGATYEQYF
TRBV7-9,TRBJ1-4,NA,CASSLRVGKLFF
TRBV24-1,TRBJ2-3,NA,CATGTSGGVSTDTQYF
TRBV30,TRBJ2-5,few,CAWSVGVQETQYF
TRBV29-1,TRBJ2-1,many,CSANSGGLREQFF
TRBV4-1,TRBJ2-5,few,CASSHSTAPEAQYF
TRBV6-1,TRBJ1-2,NA,CASSEASRGQGYGYTF